These 17 T cell receptor beta chains came from one sample sequenced in a study of T cell responses to AZD1222 COVID-19 vaccine (TCRdb year 2021). This specimen's time point label, per the study, means: baseline before first vaccination. Receptor libraries were prepared by the immunoSEQ multiplex PCR assay. TCRdb retrieved this table from immuneACCESS and kept in-frame rearrangements only. Not all clones are present; in checked studies, unresolved V genes account for under half, and no reason is known for the remainder. The sample includes roughly 150,000 clones, with about 92% observed a single time. Jointly, the top ten make up around 5% of the sample. The sample here was peripheral blood, taken on day 0 of AZD1222 vaccination. These receptors all stem from an adult in good health.

The chain has TRBV7-2 and TRBJ1-5, with TRBD1 identical over 8 bases. V lost 8 bases to trimming and J lost 3 bases; unmatched junction nucleotides: 9. From germline, CDR1 is SGHTA and CDR2 FQGNSA. The CDR3 length is 15 residues. The DNA for the CDR3 is TGTGCCAGCCAGACCCAGGGGGCCTACAATCAGCCCCAGCATTTT. It codes for CASQTQGAYNQPQHF.

The genes are TRBV4-3 and TRBJ2-3, with a tentative D call TRBD2 (5 bases). CDR1 is LGHNA, CDR2 YSLEER, per germline. V lost 4 bases, J lost 1 base, and 12 bases lay in between. This CDR3 is built from 15 residues. CDR3 amino acids: CASSRSPRGTDTQYF. The CDR3 DNA follows: TGCGCCAGCAGCCGGTCCCCGAGGGGCACAGATACGCAGTATTTT.

This rearrangement joins TRBV7-6 to TRBJ2-3; D is possibly TRBD1 (5 bases). V dropped 0 bases and J dropped 5 bases, with 9 bases sitting between them. Germline CDR1 SGHVS, CDR2 FNYEAQ. The CDR3 has 14 residues. In DNA, the CDR3 is TGTGCCAGCAGCTTAGCGCAGGGAAGAGATACGCAGTATTTT. The encoded protein is CASSLAQGRDTQYF.

The genes are TRBV7-9 and TRBJ2-7; TRBD2 matches 8 bases. The junction had 3 bases not matched to a gene; V was cut back by 1 base and J by 1 base. Germline V lookup: CDR1 SEHNR, CDR2 FQNEAQ (reference sequence). The CDR3 is 15 amino acids. The CDR3 loop reads CASSLVTSVSYEQYF. The CDR3, as DNA: TGTGCCAGCAGCTTAGTGACTAGCGTTTCCTACGAGCAGTACTTC.

The chain uses TRBV13 and TRBJ2-6, with TRBD1 matching 7 bases. CDR1 PRHDT and CDR2 FYEKMQ come from the germline V gene (reference sequence). The CDR3 runs 16 residues. The J segment lost 0 bases and the V segment lost 4 bases, leaving 3 bases of the junction unmatched. This chain's CDR3 is CASSSGQTSGANVLTF. The CDR3 DNA sequence: TGTGCCAGCAGCTCGGGACAGACCTCTGGGGCCAACGTCCTGACTTTC.

The chain combines TRBV9 with TRBJ1-3; TRBD1 aligns across 7 bases. V shed 0 bases, J shed 3 bases, and the junction held 6 bases outside the gene matches. The CDR3 contains 16 residues. Germline V gene lookup returns CDR1 SGDLS and CDR2 YYNGEE. DNA for the CDR3: TGTGCCAGCAGCGTAGGTCAGGGACAGCTTGGAAACACCATATATTTT. Translation gives CASSVGQGQLGNTIYF.

Here the CDR3 reads CASAKGWVRVQETQYF. The CDR3 DNA follows: TGTGCCAGCGCCAAGGGGTGGGTCAGGGTCCAAGAGACCCAGTACTTC. The chain employs TRBV11-2 and TRBJ2-5; D is possibly TRBD1 (5 bases). The V and J ends lost 8 bases and 1 base respectively, with 20 bases between them. The length of the CDR3 is 16 residues. Germline V gene sequence: CDR1 SGHAT, CDR2 FQNNGV.

The chain combines TRBV11-1 with TRBJ2-1, with 8 bases aligning to TRBD2. The CDR3 extends over 15 amino acids. V trimming: 3 bases; J trimming: 4 bases; junction bases outside the gene matches: 5. The germline CDR1 and CDR2 sequences are SGHAT and FQDESV (reference sequence). The CDR3 spells CASSLGLGEYNEQFF. CDR3 DNA sequence: TGTGCCAGCAGCTTGGGACTAGGAGAATACAATGAGCAGTTCTTC.

The V and J genes are TRBV10-3 and TRBJ1-2; 8 nucleotides line up with TRBD1. The CDR3 extends over 17 amino acids. Germline V gene sequence: CDR1 ENHRY, CDR2 SYGVKD. The V gene end was trimmed by 0 bases and the J gene end by 0 bases; junction bases not matched to a gene: 6. As DNA, the CDR3 is TGTGCCATCAGTGAGTCGGCCCGGACAGGGCCTAACTATGGCTACACCTTC. Translation: CAISESARTGPNYGYTF.

This clone was observed once. The CDR3 bases are TGCAGCGTTGATCAGGGGGGGACAAACACCATATATTTT. Translating gives CSVDQGGTNTIYF. The gene calls are TRBV29-1 and TRBJ1-3; 7 bases fit TRBD1. V gave up 3 bases and J gave up 6 bases; unmatched junction bases: 5. This CDR3 spans 13 amino acids. Germline CDR1 and CDR2: SQVTM and ANQGSEA.

The chain's CDR3 is CSGIGPYEQYF. The CDR3 region has the DNA TGCAGCGGTATCGGCCCCTACGAGCAGTACTTC. V and J are TRBV29-1 and TRBJ2-7; the D is unclear. Germline values: CDR1 SQVTM, CDR2 ANQGSEA. V was clipped by 7 bases and J by 2 bases, with 9 bases between them. CDR3 length equals 11 residues.

Worth noting for this clone: Other DNA sequences in the sample encode the same CDR3. The gene calls are TRBV4-3 and TRBJ2-7, with D possibly being TRBD2 (6 bases). Germline values: CDR1 LGHNA, CDR2 YSLEER. CDR3 size: 15 residues. V was trimmed by 3 bases and J by 1 base, leaving 13 bases between them. The CDR3 coding sequence is TGCGCCAGCAGCCAGGGTAGCGGAGGTTCCTACGAGCAGTACTTC. Its translation: CASSQGSGGSYEQYF.

CDR3 DNA sequence: TGTGCCAGCAGACTAGCTATCGGGGAGCTGTTTTTT. Encoded protein: CASRLAIGELFF. The chain carries TRBV12-3 or TRBV12-4 and TRBJ2-2; D possibly corresponds to TRBD2 (6 bases). The CDR3 is made up of 12 amino acids. The V end lost 6 bases, the J end lost 7 bases, and 9 bases lay between the germline ends.

The rearrangement links TRBV3-1 (or the pseudogene TRBV3-2) to TRBJ1-2, with 8 bases aligning to TRBD1. This CDR3 is 16 amino acids long. Germline V gene lookup returns CDR1 LGHDT and CDR2 YNNKEL (reference sequence). V lost 1 base, J lost 8 bases, and 12 bases stayed unmatched. The CDR3: CASSQVGDRGLRGYTF. The CDR3 DNA reads as TGTGCCAGCAGCCAAGTCGGAGACAGGGGATTGAGAGGCTACACCTTC.

The rearrangement uses TRBV6-5 and TRBJ1-1, with D hard to call. CDR3 length: 14 residues. V dropped 2 bases and J dropped 5 bases, with 12 bases sitting between them. The germline gives CDR1 MNHEY, CDR2 SVGAGI. The CDR3 sequence: CASSYTPGGTEAFF. In nucleotides, the CDR3 is TGTGCCAGCAGTTACACTCCGGGCGGGACTGAAGCTTTCTTT.

The rearrangement links TRBV4-3 to TRBJ2-6, with unresolved D. Trimming removed 3 bases from V and 2 bases from J, with 2 bases in between. The CDR3 consists of 13 residues. The V gene's germline CDR1 is LGHNA and CDR2 YSLEER. This chain's CDR3 is CASSHPGANVLTF. The CDR3 DNA reads as TGCGCCAGCAGCCATCCTGGGGCCAACGTCCTGACTTTC.

The genes are TRBV4-2 and TRBJ2-2; 13 bases map to TRBD2. The CDR3 has 19 residues. Germline lookup yields CDR1 LGHNA and CDR2 YNFKEQ. V lost 2 bases, J lost 8 bases, and 14 bases stayed unmatched. CDR3 residues: CASSQPAPGLAGDSGELFF. The CDR3 bases are TGTGCCAGCAGCCAACCAGCCCCCGGACTAGCGGGAGATTCGGGGGAGCTGTTTTTT.